This TCR beta chain was identified in a study of shared clonotypes between healthy human individuals. On the study more broadly: Per donor, CD8 memory used one plate, CD8 naive used two, CD4 memory used three and CD4 naive used three. The study's findings and limits: The researchers took only blood, and tissue repertoires probably look different. With a handful of donors compared, roughly 4.9% of naive CD4 clonotypes were shared.

A note on this clone: Its cognate antigen is unknown. Other nucleotide sequences from this sample produce the same CDR3.

The genomic DNA of each subset was split evenly across several immunoSEQ plates. Clones were read by immunoSEQ multiplex PCR, and TCRdb kept only the in-frame ones, dropping some. Among about 2,100,000 clones listed, about 92% were seen once. The germline V gene has CDR1 SGDLS and CDR2 YYNGEE. This CDR3 has 13 amino acids. Deletions cut 3 bases from V and 4 bases from J, with 11 bases between. Naive CD8 isolation took CD45RO-negative cells positively selected for CCR7 and excluded terminally differentiated effector memory CD45RA+ cells. This clonotype was obtained from a man aged 18 to 30 in good health. Some clones in this sample may be carry-over from other donors' samples. Sequenced: naive CD8+ T cells from PBMCs. The rearrangement uses TRBV9 and TRBJ2-7; a possible D gene is TRBD1 (5 bases). CDR3 sequence reads: CASSATDGYEQYF. The DNA for the CDR3 is TGTGCCAGCAGCGCGACAGACGGATACGAGCAGTACTTC.